What follows is one T cell receptor beta chain and its context. This sample is part of a study of T cell changes during pregnancy in multiple sclerosis. Sequenced by immunoSEQ multiplex PCR; TCRdb stores in-frame clones only, minus some. The sample has about 70,000 clones, more than 90% seen once. Trimming removed 4 bases from V and 4 bases from J; junction bases left unmatched: 7. The CDR3 is 14 amino acids. Germline loops: CDR1 SGDLS, CDR2 YYNGEE. The receptor was derived from a female donor with multiple sclerosis, enrolled in a pregnancy study. This sample comprised peripheral blood, obtained in the first trimester of pregnancy. The gene calls are TRBV9 and TRBJ2-5; TRBD2 aligns across 7 bases. CDR3 sequence reads: CASSPGLVGETQYF. In DNA, the CDR3 is TGTGCCAGCAGCCCCGGACTAGTGGGAGAGACCCAGTACTTC.